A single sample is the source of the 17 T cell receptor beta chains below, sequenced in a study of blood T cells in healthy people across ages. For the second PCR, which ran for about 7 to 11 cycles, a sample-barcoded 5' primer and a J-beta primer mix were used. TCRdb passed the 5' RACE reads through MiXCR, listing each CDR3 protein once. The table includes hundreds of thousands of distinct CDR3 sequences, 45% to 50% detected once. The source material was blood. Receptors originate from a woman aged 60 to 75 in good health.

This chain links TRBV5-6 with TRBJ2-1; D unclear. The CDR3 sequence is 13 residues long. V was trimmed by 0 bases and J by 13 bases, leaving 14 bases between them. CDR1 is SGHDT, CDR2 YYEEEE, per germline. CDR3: CASSLVSGDQQFF. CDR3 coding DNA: TGTGCCAGCAGCTTGGTCTCAGGAGATCAACAGTTCTTC.

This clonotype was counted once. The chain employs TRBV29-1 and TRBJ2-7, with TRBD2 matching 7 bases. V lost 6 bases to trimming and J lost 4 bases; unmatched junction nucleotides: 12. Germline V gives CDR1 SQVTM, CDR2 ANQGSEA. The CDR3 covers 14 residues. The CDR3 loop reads CSVRTTRETYEQYF. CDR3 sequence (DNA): TGCAGCGTCAGAACGACGCGGGAGACATACGAGCAGTACTTC.

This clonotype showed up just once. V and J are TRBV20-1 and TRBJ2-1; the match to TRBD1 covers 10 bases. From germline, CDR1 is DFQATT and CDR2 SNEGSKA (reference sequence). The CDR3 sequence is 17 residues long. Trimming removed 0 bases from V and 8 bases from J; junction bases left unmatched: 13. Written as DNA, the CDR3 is TGCAGTGCTAGAGATCCCACCGGGACAGGGGTGAGGGATGAGCAGTTCTTC. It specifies CSARDPTGTGVRDEQFF.

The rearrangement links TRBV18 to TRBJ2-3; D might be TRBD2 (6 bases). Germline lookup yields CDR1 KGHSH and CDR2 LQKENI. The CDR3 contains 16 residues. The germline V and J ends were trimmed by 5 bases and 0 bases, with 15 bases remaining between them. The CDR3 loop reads CASSSIADPSTDTQYF. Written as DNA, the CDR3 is TGTGCCAGCTCATCTATAGCGGACCCTAGCACAGATACGCAGTATTTT.

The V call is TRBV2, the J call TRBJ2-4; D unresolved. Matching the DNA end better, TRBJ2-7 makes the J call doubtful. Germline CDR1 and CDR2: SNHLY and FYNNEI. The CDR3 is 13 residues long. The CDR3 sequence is CASSESGYGEQYF. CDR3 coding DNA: TGTGCCAGCAGTGAATCGGGCTATGGCGAGCAGTACTTC.

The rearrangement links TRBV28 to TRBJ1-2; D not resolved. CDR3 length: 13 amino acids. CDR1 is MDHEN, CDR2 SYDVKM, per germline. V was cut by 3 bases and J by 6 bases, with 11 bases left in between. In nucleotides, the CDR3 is TGTGCCAGCAGTTTCTCGGGATTTAATGGCTACACCTTC. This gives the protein CASSFSGFNGYTF.

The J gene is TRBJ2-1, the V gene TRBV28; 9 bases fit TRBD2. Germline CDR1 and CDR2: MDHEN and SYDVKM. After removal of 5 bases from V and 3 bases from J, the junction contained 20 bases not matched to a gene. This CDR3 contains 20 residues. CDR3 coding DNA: TGTGCCAGCAGTCCACCCTTATCCCGTATAGCGGGAGACATCTACAATGAGCAGTTCTTC. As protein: CASSPPLSRIAGDIYNEQFF.

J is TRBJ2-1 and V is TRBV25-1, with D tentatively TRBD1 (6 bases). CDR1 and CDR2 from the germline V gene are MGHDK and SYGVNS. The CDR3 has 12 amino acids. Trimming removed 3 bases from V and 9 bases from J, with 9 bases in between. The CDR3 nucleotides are TGTGCCAGCAGTGACAGGGGAAGTGAGCAGTTCTTC. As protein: CASSDRGSEQFF.

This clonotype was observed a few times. The CDR3 sequence: CASSPPGHYNYGYTF. CDR3 nucleotide sequence: TGTGCCAGCAGCCCACCGGGACACTATAACTATGGCTACACCTTC. The V and J genes are TRBV14 and TRBJ1-2, with D maybe TRBD1 (6 bases). The V end lost 4 bases, the J end lost 1 base, and 13 bases lay between the germline ends. The germline V gene has CDR1 SGHDN and CDR2 FVKESK. CDR3 length equals 15 residues.

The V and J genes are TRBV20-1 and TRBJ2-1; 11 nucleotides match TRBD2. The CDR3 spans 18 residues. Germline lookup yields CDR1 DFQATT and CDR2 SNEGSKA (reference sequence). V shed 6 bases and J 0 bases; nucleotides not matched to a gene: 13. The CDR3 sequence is CSAWLAGGPAGSYNEQFF. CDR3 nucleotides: TGCAGTGCCTGGTTAGCGGGAGGGCCCGCAGGCTCCTACAATGAGCAGTTCTTC.

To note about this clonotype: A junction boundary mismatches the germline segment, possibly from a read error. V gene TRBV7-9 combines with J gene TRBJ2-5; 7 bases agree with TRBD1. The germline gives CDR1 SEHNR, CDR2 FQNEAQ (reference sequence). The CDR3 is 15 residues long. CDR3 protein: CASRTKTGTTYGQYF. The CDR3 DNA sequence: TGTGCCAGCAGAACAAAGACAGGGACAACCTACGGGCAGTATTTC. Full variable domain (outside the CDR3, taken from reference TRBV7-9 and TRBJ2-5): DTGVSQNPRHKITKRGQNVTFRCDPISEHNRLYWYRQTLGQGPEFLTYFQNEAQLEKSRLLSDRFSAERPKGSFSTLEIQRTEQGDSAMYLCASRTKTGTTYGQYFGPGTRLLVL.

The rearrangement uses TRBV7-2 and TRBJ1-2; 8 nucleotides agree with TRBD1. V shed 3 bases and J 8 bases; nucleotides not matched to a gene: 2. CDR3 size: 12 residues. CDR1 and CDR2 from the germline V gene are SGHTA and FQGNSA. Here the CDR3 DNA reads TGTGCCAGCAGCTTCGGGACAGGCGGCTACACCTTC. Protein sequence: CASSFGTGGYTF.

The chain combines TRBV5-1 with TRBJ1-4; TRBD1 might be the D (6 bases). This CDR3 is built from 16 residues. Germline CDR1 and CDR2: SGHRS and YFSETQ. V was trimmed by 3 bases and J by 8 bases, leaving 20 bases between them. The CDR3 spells CASSSGDNLAREKLFF. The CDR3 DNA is TGCGCCAGCAGCTCGGGGGACAACTTGGCGAGGGAAAAACTGTTTTTT.

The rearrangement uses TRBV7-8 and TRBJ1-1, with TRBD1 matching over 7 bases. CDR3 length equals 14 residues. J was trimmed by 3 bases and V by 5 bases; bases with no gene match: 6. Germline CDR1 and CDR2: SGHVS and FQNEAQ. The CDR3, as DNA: TGTGCCAGCAGCCATGGGACAGTCTACACTGAAGCTTTCTTT. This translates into CASSHGTVYTEAFF. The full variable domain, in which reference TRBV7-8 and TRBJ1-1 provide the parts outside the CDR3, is GAGVSQSPRYKVAKRGQDVALRCDPISGHVSLFWYQQALGQGPEFLTYFQNEAQLDKSGLPSDRFFAERPEGSVSTLKIQRTQQEDSAVYLCASSHGTVYTEAFFGQGTRLTVV.

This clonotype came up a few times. The CDR3, as DNA: TGTGCCAGCAGCTTATACCGGGGTCAGCCCCAGCATTTT. This gives the protein CASSLYRGQPQHF. This rearrangement joins TRBV7-2 to TRBJ1-5; no definite D call. V was cut by 2 bases and J by 6 bases, with 8 bases left in between. Germline V CDR1 and CDR2: SGHTA, FQGNSA. CDR3 length: 13 amino acids.

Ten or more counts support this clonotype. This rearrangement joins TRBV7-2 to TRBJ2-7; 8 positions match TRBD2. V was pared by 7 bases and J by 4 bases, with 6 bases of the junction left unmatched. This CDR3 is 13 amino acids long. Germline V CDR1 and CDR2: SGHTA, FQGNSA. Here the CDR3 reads CASNRREGYEQYF. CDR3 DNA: TGTGCCAGCAACCGACGGGAGGGGTACGAGCAGTACTTC.

The CDR3 loop is CSGDRSSGEQYF. The CDR3, as DNA: TGCAGCGGGGACAGGTCAAGTGGTGAGCAGTACTTC. The chain employs TRBV29-1 and TRBJ2-5; TRBD1 aligns across 8 bases. The length of the CDR3 is 12 residues. CDR1 is SQVTM and CDR2 is ANQGSEA in the germline V gene. J was trimmed by 11 bases and V by 7 bases; bases with no gene match: 12. Together with reference TRBV29-1 and TRBJ2-5, the CDR3 gives the full variable domain: SAVISQKPSRDICQRGTSLTIQCQVDSQVTMMFWYRQQPGQSLTLIATANQGSEATYESGFVIDKFPISRPNLTFSTLTVSNMSPEDSSIYLCSGDRSSGEQYFGPGTRLLVL.